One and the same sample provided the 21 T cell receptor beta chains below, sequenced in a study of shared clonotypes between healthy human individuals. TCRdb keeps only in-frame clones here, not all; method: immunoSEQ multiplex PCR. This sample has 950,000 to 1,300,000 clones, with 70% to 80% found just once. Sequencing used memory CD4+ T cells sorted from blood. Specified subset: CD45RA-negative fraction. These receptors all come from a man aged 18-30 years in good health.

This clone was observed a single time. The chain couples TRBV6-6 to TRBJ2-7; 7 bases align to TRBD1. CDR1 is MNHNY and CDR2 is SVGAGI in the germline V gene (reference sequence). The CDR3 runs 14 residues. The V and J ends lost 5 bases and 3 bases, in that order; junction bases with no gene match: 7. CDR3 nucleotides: TGTGCCAGCAGTCGAGAGGGGGCCCTCTACGAGCAGTACTTC. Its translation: CASSREGALYEQYF.

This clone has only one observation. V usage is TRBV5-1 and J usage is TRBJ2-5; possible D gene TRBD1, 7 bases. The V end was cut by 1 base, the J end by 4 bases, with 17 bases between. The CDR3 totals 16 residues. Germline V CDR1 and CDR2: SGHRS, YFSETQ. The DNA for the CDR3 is TGCGCCAGCAGCTTGTACAGGGGTTTGGGAGGAGAGACCCAGTACTTC. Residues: CASSLYRGLGGETQYF.

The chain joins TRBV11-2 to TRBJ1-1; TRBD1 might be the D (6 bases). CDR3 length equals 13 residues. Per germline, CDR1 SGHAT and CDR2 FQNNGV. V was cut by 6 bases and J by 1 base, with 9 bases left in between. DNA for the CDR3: TGTGCCAGCAGGTCGACAGGGAACACTGAAGCTTTCTTT. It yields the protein CASRSTGNTEAFF.

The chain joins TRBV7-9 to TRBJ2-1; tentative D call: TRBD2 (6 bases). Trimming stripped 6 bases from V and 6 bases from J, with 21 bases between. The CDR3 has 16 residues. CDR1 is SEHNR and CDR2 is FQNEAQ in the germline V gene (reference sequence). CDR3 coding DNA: TGTGCCAGCAGTCCTTTGAGACTAGGTTATAGCAATGAGCAGTTCTTC. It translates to CASSPLRLGYSNEQFF. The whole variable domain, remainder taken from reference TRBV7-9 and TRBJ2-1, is DTGVSQNPRHKITKRGQNVTFRCDPISEHNRLYWYRQTLGQGPEFLTYFQNEAQLEKSRLLSDRFSAERPKGSFSTLEIQRTEQGDSAMYLCASSPLRLGYSNEQFFGPGTRLTVL.

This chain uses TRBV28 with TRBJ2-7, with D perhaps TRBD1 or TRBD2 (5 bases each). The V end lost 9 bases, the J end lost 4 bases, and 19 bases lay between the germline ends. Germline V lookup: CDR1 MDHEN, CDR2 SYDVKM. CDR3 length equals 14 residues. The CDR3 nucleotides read TGTGCCAGTACTCCGGGCAGGGAGAATTACGAGCAGTACTTC. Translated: CASTPGRENYEQYF.

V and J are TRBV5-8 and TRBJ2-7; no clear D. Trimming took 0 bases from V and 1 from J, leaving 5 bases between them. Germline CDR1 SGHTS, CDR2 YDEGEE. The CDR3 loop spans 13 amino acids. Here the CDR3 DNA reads TGTGCCAGCAGCTTGGGTCAGTCCTACGAGCAGTACTTC. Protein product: CASSLGQSYEQYF.

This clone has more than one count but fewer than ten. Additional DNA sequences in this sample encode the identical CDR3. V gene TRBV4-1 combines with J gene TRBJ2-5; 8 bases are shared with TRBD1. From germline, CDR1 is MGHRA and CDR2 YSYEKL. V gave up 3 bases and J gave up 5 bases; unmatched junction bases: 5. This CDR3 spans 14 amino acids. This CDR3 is CASSQTGVGETQYF. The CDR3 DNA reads TGCGCCAGCAGCCAGACAGGGGTTGGGGAGACCCAGTACTTC.

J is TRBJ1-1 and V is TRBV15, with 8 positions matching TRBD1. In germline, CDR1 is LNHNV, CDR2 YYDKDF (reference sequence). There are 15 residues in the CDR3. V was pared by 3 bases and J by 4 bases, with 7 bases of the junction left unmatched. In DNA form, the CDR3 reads TGTGCCACCAGCAGTTTCTCAGGGGGCGTCACTGAAGCTTTCTTT. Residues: CATSSFSGGVTEAFF.

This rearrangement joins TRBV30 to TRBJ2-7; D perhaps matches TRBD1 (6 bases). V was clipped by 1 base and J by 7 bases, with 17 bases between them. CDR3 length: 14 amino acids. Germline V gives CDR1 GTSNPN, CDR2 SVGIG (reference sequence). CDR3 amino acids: CAWSAGTILGEQYF. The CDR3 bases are TGTGCCTGGAGTGCCGGGACAATCTTGGGAGAGCAGTACTTC. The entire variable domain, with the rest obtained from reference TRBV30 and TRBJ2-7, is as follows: SQTIHQWPATLVQPVGSPLSLECTVEGTSNPNLYWYRQAAGRGLQLLFYSVGIGQISSEVPQNLSASRPQDRQFILSSKKLLLSDSGFYLCAWSAGTILGEQYFGPGTRLTVT.

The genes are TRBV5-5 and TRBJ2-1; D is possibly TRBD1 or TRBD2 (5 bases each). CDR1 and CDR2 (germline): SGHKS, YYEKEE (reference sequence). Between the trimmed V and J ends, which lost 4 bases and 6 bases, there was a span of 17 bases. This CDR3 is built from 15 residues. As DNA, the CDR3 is TGTGCCAGCAGCCCCCAGAGGGGCGACTTCAATGAGCAGTTCTTC. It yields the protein CASSPQRGDFNEQFF.

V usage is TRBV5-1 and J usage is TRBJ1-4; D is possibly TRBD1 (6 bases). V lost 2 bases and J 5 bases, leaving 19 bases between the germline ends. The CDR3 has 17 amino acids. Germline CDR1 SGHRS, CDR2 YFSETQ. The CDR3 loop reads CASSFGGQTRGNEKLFF. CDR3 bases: TGCGCCAGCAGCTTTGGGGGGCAGACAAGGGGAAATGAAAAACTGTTTTTT. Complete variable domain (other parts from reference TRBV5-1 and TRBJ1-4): KAGVTQTPRYLIKTRGQQVTLSCSPISGHRSVSWYQQTPGQGLQFLFEYFSETQRNKGNFPGRFSGRQFSNSRSEMNVSTLELGDSALYLCASSFGGQTRGNEKLFFGSGTQLSVL.

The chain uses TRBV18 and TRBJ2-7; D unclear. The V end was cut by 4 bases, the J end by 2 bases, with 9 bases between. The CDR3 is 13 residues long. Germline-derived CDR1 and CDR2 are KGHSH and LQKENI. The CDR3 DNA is TGTGCCAGCTCACGGGCTACCACCTACGAGCAGTACTTC. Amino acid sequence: CASSRATTYEQYF.

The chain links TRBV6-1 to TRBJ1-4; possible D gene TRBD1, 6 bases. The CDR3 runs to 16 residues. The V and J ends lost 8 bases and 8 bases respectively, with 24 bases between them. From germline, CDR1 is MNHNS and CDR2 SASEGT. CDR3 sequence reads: CASSEGGNRVREKLFF. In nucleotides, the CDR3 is TGTGCCAGCTCTGAAGGGGGAAACAGGGTGAGGGAAAAACTGTTTTTT.

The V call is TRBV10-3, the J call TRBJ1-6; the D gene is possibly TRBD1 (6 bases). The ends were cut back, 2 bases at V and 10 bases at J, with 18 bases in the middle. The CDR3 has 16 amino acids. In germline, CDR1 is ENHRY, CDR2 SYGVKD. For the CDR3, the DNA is TGTGCCATCAGTGAGGGGGGCCCGGGTAGCGGCTCACCCCTCCACTTT. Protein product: CAISEGGPGSGSPLHF.

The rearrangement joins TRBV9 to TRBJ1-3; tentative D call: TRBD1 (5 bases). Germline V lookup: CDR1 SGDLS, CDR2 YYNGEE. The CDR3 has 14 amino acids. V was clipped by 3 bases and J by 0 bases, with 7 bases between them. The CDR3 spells CASSAGFSGNTIYF. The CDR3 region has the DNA TGTGCCAGCAGCGCAGGGTTCTCTGGAAACACCATATATTTT.

The CDR3 DNA reads as TGTGCCTGGCGGCAGGGACTAGCGGGGCCCTCAGATACGCAGTATTTT. Amino acid sequence: CAWRQGLAGPSDTQYF. The rearrangement uses TRBV30 and TRBJ2-3; 13 bases are shared with TRBD2. V shed 5 bases, J shed 4 bases, and the junction held 9 bases outside the gene matches. This CDR3 comprises 16 residues. Per the germline V gene, CDR1 is GTSNPN and CDR2 is SVGIG (reference sequence).

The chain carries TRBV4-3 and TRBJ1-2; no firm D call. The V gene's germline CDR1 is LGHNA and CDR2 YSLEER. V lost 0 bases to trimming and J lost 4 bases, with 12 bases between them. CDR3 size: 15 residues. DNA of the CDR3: TGCGCCAGCAGCCAAGACGGGGTCAGAAGCTATGGCTACACCTTC. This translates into CASSQDGVRSYGYTF.

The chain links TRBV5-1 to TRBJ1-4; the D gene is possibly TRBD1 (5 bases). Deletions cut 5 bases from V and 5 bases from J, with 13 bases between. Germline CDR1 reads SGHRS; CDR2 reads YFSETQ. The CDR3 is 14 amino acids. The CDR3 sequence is CASSRSGTNEKLFF. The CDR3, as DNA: TGCGCCAGCAGTCGCTCAGGGACGAATGAAAAACTGTTTTTT. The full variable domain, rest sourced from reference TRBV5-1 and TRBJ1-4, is KAGVTQTPRYLIKTRGQQVTLSCSPISGHRSVSWYQQTPGQGLQFLFEYFSETQRNKGNFPGRFSGRQFSNSRSEMNVSTLELGDSALYLCASSRSGTNEKLFFGSGTQLSVL.

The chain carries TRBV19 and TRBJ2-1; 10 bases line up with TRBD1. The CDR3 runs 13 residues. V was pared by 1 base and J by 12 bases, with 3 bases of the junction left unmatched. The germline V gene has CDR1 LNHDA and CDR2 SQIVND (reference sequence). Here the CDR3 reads CASSIGRDRGQFF. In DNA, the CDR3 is TGTGCCAGTAGTATAGGGAGGGACAGGGGGCAGTTCTTC.

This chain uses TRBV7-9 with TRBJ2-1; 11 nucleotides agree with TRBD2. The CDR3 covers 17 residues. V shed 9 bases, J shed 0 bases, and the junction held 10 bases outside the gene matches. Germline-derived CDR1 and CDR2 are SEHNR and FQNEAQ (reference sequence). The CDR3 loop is CASLTSGNLPSYNEQFF. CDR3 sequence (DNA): TGTGCCAGTCTGACTAGCGGGAACCTCCCCTCCTACAATGAGCAGTTCTTC.

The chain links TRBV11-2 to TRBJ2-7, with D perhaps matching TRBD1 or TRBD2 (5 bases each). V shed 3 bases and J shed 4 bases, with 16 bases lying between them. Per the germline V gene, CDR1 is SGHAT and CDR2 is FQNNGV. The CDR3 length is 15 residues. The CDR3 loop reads CASSLTVGDHYEQYF. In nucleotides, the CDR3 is TGTGCCAGCAGCTTGACAGTTGGGGACCATTACGAGCAGTACTTC.